The 17 T cell receptor beta chains below come from one sample, sequenced in a study of T cell repertoires in cytomegalovirus infection. The antigens these receptors bind are not known. Each CDR3 protein gets one entry after TCRdb re-called the reads with MiXCR. This repertoire shows 300,000 to 400,000 distinct CDR3 sequences, around a quarter found once; its top ten account for more than 10%. The sequencing used cultured PBMCs, collected from culture after CMV antigen stimulation. The receptor source for this set is a human donor in good health (CMV status not recorded). Some clones in this sample may be carry-over from other donors' samples.

The table lists this clonotype with a few counts. The CDR3: CATSDGPGQGYNEQFF. CDR3 DNA: TGTGCCACCAGTGATGGACCGGGACAGGGCTACAATGAGCAGTTCTTC. The rearrangement links TRBV24-1 to TRBJ2-1, with TRBD1 matching over 9 bases. This CDR3 is built from 16 residues. Germline V gene data show CDR1 as KGHDR and CDR2 as SFDVKD. The junction had 5 bases not matched to a gene; V was cut back by 3 bases and J by 3 bases.

This clonotype has only a few counts. V and J are TRBV6-2 or TRBV6-3 and TRBJ2-7; maybe TRBD1 (6 bases). This CDR3 has 14 amino acids. Trimming took 3 bases from V and 6 from J, leaving 15 bases between them. Germline values: CDR1 MNHEY, CDR2 SVGEGT. CDR3 nucleotide sequence: TGTGCCAGCAGTTATAACAGAGGGGGTCGCGAGCAGTACGTC. It translates to CASSYNRGGREQYV.

This chain links TRBV4-3 with TRBJ1-1; D is ambiguous. Deletions cut 2 bases from V and 2 bases from J, with 15 bases between. Looked up from germline, CDR1 is LGHNA and CDR2 is YSLEER. There are 16 residues in the CDR3. CDR3 amino acids: CASSQPLMTANTEAFF. CDR3 coding DNA: TGCGCCAGCAGCCAACCCTTAATGACGGCAAACACTGAAGCTTTCTTT.

This clonotype was counted ten times or more. V usage is TRBV7-9 and J usage is TRBJ2-7; no clear D gene. V was cut by 1 base and J by 6 bases, with 7 bases left in between. Germline loops: CDR1 SEHNR, CDR2 FQNEAQ (reference sequence). The CDR3 extends over 12 amino acids. The CDR3 reads CASSLDNGEQYV. As DNA, the CDR3 is TGTGCCAGCAGCTTAGACAATGGCGAGCAGTACGTC.

This chain uses TRBV6-2 or TRBV6-3 with TRBJ1-2; 8 bases map to TRBD1. The CDR3 loop spans 13 amino acids. Losses at the gene ends were 4 bases for V and 7 bases for J; bases not matched to a gene: 5. The germline CDR1 and CDR2 sequences are MNHEY and SVGEGT. The CDR3 DNA sequence: TGTGCCAGCAGTTTTCAGGGGGCGTTTGGCTACACCTTC. This codes for CASSFQGAFGYTF.

This clonotype appeared a few times. For the CDR3, the DNA is TGTGCCAGTAGTCCCGAGTCCCGCCCAGGGCTTGGCTACACCTTC. Translated, it gives CASSPESRPGLGYTF. J is TRBJ1-2 and V is TRBV19, with D perhaps TRBD1 (5 bases). With 5 bases removed from V and 7 bases from J, the gap between germline ends came to 20 bases. This CDR3 is built from 15 residues. The germline V gene encodes CDR1 LNHDA and CDR2 SQIVND (reference sequence). Together with reference TRBV19 and TRBJ1-2, the CDR3 gives the full variable domain: DGGITQSPKYLFRKEGQNVTLSCEQNLNHDAMYWYRQDPGQGLRLIYYSQIVNDFQKGDIAEGYSVSREKKESFPLTVTSAQKNPTAFYLCASSPESRPGLGYTFGSGTRLTVV.

V and J are TRBV6-1 and TRBJ2-1; tentative D call: TRBD1 (6 bases). The V and J ends lost 5 bases and 7 bases respectively, with 15 bases between them. CDR1 and CDR2 (germline): MNHNS, SASEGT. CDR3 length: 14 amino acids. CDR3 loop: CASSPLGARNEQFF. As DNA, the CDR3 is TGTGCCAGCAGTCCTCTGGGGGCTCGGAATGAGCAGTTCTTC.

This clonotype was observed a handful of times. This rearrangement joins TRBV24-1 to TRBJ2-3; D unclear. The CDR3 spans 14 residues. Trimming pared 3 bases from V and 4 bases from J, leaving 10 bases between. CDR1 and CDR2 from the germline V gene are KGHDR and SFDVKD. CDR3 nucleotides: TGTGCCACCAGTGATCCTATGGTGGCAGATACGCAGTATTTT. It encodes CATSDPMVADTQYF.

In this sample, this clonotype turned up many times. V and J are TRBV27 and TRBJ1-6; tentative D call: TRBD1 (6 bases). Germline V CDR1 and CDR2: MNHEY, SMNVEV (reference sequence). V gave up 4 bases and J gave up 8 bases, with 18 bases separating them. The CDR3 loop spans 16 amino acids. In DNA form, the CDR3 reads TGTGCCAGCAGTTCGGAGGCAGGGGCGATTTATTCACCCCTCCACTTT. Protein: CASSSEAGAIYSPLHF.

This clonotype showed up many times. The chain recombines TRBV27 with TRBJ1-5; D uncertain. The CDR3 contains 12 residues. Trimming cost V 6 bases and J 3 bases, with 6 bases left between them. Per the germline V gene, CDR1 is MNHEY and CDR2 is SMNVEV (reference sequence). The CDR3 here is CASRAANQPQHF. DNA for the CDR3: TGTGCCAGCAGAGCGGCCAATCAGCCCCAGCATTTT.

J is TRBJ2-1 and V is TRBV4-3; unclear D gene. The V and J ends lost 5 bases and 1 base respectively, with 12 bases between them. The CDR3 spans 15 residues. CDR1 and CDR2 from the germline V gene are LGHNA and YSLEER. CDR3 loop: CASSEYLISYNEQFF. CDR3 DNA: TGCGCCAGCAGCGAATATCTGATATCCTACAATGAGCAGTTCTTC.

This clonotype was found many times. This chain uses TRBV4-2 with TRBJ2-1; 10 nucleotides agree with TRBD2. V was clipped by 4 bases and J by 7 bases; unmatched bases: 10. The CDR3 is 16 amino acids. CDR1 is LGHNA and CDR2 is YNFKEQ in the germline V gene. CDR3 protein: CASSPSAGGPRNEQFF. For the CDR3, the DNA is TGTGCCAGCAGCCCCTCAGCGGGAGGGCCTCGGAATGAGCAGTTCTTC.

This clonotype was counted only a few times. The V gene is TRBV4-3, the J gene TRBJ1-5; D is unresolved. V was clipped by 4 bases and J by 2 bases, with 12 bases between them. The germline gives CDR1 LGHNA, CDR2 YSLEER. The CDR3 is made up of 15 amino acids. In nucleotides, the CDR3 is TGCGCCAGCAGCCCTCTTTGGTTGGGCAATCAGCCCCAGCATTTT. Its translation: CASSPLWLGNQPQHF.

This clonotype came up a few times. The chain has TRBV5-1 and TRBJ2-1; 7 nucleotides align to TRBD2. Germline CDR1 is SGHRS and CDR2 is YFSETQ. Germline trimming cut 2 bases from V and 0 bases from J; bases unmatched to any gene: 5. This CDR3 region has 16 residues. CDR3 residues: CASSLSGVSSYNEQFF. In nucleotides, the CDR3 is TGCGCCAGCAGCTTAAGCGGGGTGAGCTCCTACAATGAGCAGTTCTTC.

This clonotype showed up just a few times. The chain recombines TRBV19 with TRBJ2-1; 9 nucleotides align to TRBD2. J was trimmed by 7 bases and V by 5 bases; bases with no gene match: 21. The CDR3 consists of 19 residues. Germline V gives CDR1 LNHDA, CDR2 SQIVND (reference sequence). CDR3 nucleotide sequence: TGTGCCAGTAGTCCCGGCGTAGTGGGATTCGAGGGACTAGCAAATGAGCAGTTCTTC. It specifies CASSPGVVGFEGLANEQFF.

V gene TRBV10-3 combines with J gene TRBJ2-1; TRBD1 matches 7 bases. The trim removed 1 base at V and 9 bases at J, leaving 9 bases unmatched. The germline CDR1 and CDR2 sequences are ENHRY and SYGVKD. The CDR3 has 15 amino acids. Written as DNA, the CDR3 is TGTGCCATCAGTGAGTACGAGAGAACAGGGGCTGAGCAGTTCTTC. It encodes CAISEYERTGAEQFF.

The chain links TRBV12-3 or TRBV12-4 to TRBJ1-2, with D uncertain. This CDR3 spans 15 amino acids. Trimming left V 5 bases short and J 2 bases short, with 15 bases between. This chain's CDR3 is CASSGLSGSNYGYTF. The CDR3 DNA is TGTGCCAGCAGTGGGTTATCGGGATCCAACTATGGCTACACCTTC.